This note documents a single T cell receptor beta chain sequence. Its antigen remains undetermined. No much larger clonotype is one base removed from it; base qualities were not supplied. The donors were healthy, HIV-negative adults who had no recently reported acute infections or vaccinations. Every donor was a Caucasian adult residing in Nashville, Tennessee, USA. CD4+ T cells were enriched through magnetic negative selection, after which naive cells were positively selected on CD45RA and the remaining negative fraction served as the memory subset. Blood was collected by leukapheresis, and PBMCs were isolated by Ficoll-Histopaque density gradient centrifugation and then cryopreserved in liquid nitrogen vapor phase. Purity and quantity of every magnetically sorted T cell population were checked by analytical flow cytometry. From each sorted fraction, genomic DNA was isolated and quantified by UV absorbance on a Nanodrop 2000c.

This sample is part of a study of shared clonotypes between healthy human individuals (TCRdb year 2020). In terms of the full investigation: Three men and a couple of women, aged 18 to 49 years, made up the cohort. For each donor, CD4 naive and CD4 memory were each given three plates, CD8 naive was given two plates, and CD8 memory was given one plate. To estimate repertoire size and how much clonotype sharing occurs between individuals, the study deeply sequenced the blood TCR repertoires of a handful of healthy adults. To increase sequencing depth and limit assay-specific biases, different laboratories used diverse techniques to prepare libraries and sequence TCR repertoires. Between about 0.8 and 9 billion PBMCs per donor were obtained by leukapheresis. Broader findings and caveats from the paper: Pairwise subsampling indicated that sequencing depth was expected to affect the degree of clonotype sharing among donors. When a few donors were compared, the shared fraction of clonotypes was around 5% for naive CD4, around 3.6% for naive CD8, about 2.5% for memory CD4, and around 0.37% for memory CD8. Clonotypes shared by all four sorted-subset donors showed higher generation probabilities than non-shared clonotypes. The small number of donors limited the genetic and exposure-history diversity represented. Naive subsets generally had larger estimated clonotype richness than memory subsets. Sampling was restricted to blood, and TCR repertoires in tissues likely differ from the TCR repertoires found in blood. Rarefaction of sorted-subset datasets indicated incomplete sequencing despite the large sequencing depth.

Using the deep immunoSEQ assay, TCR CDR3 regions were amplified from genomic DNA by multiplex PCR. Extracted genomic DNA from each cell subset was spread evenly across all wells of several immunoSEQ 96-well plates, with each plate serving as a replicate. For sorted subsets, about 200 ng genomic DNA, equal to approximately 30,000 T cell genomes, was loaded into each replicate PCR. The purified libraries were quantified using a Qubit 3.0 fluorometer, sized with a Bioanalyzer 2100, and then quantified again using the KAPA Library Quantification kit. Each immunoSEQ 96-well plate was sequenced on its own single-read 150-cycle Illumina NextSeq 550 flow cell. In the original analysis: Because only junctional sequences without quality scores were contained in the immunoSEQ output, filtering matching that applied to full-length reads could not be performed. Sequences were annotated with PyIR, a Python wrapper for IgBLAST v1.9, using IMGT germline references to assign V/J genes and CDR3. Any read was removed if the V/J assignment was weak (E-value above 1e-6), the CDR3 was missing, or the read contained stop codons, out-of-frame junctions, or ambiguous translated residues. V3J clonotypes were defined by identical inferred V gene, J gene, and CDR3 amino acid sequence. The percentage overlap between two repertoires was calculated by dividing the number of shared unique clonotypes by the size of the smaller repertoire. Repertoire richness was assessed with RTK rarefaction, the Chao1 estimator, and Recon v2.1 estimates of unobserved clonotypes. OLGA was used to compute generation probabilities for all TCRbeta clonotypes that the gDNA method yielded from a handful of donors. In TCRdb, the immuneACCESS table is reduced to in-frame sequences with V and J assigned. These tables do not hold every clone; where another copy was compared, an unresolved V gene accounts for under half, and the others remain unexplained. That table supplies the V and J calls and clone size; D and trimming were determined from the DNA. Counted in this sample were about 960,000 clones; over 75% of them appeared once. The ten largest clones add up to about 1.5% of the sample.

Reading the germline V gene (reference sequence) gives CDR1 LNHDA and CDR2 SQIVND. Deletion took 10 bases off V and 7 bases off J, with a span of 16 bases between the germline ends. The cysteine opens and the phenylalanine closes a CDR3 of 13 amino acids. The DNA shown is the 39-base CDR3, in frame from base 1. What was sequenced was memory CD4+ T cells sorted from blood. Sample cell subset or site, as interpreted from the label and publication: CD45RA-negative fraction. The receptor chain draws on TRBV19 and TRBJ1-4, with an unclear D gene assignment. This sequence originates from a man younger than 30 in good health. Read as DNA, the sequence is TGTGCCACCTCTAGTCCCAACGGTGAAAAACTGTTTTTT. Its protein reads: CATSSPNGEKLFF.